Each of the 20 T cell receptor beta chains below was sequenced from the same sample in a study of T cells after yellow fever vaccination. TCRdb recomputed calls from the 5' RACE reads with MiXCR, one row per CDR3 protein. The sample includes about 75,000 distinct CDR3 sequences, under 9.5% of them seen just once. Sequenced material: CD8+ T cells sorted from PBMCs, taken less than 11 days after the first yellow fever vaccination. These TCRs come from a man between 18 and 29 years old who received the YFV17D yellow fever vaccine.

This clonotype was counted ten times or more. The rearrangement uses TRBV12-3 or TRBV12-4 and TRBJ2-2, with TRBD2 identical over 10 bases. The J segment lost 4 bases and the V segment lost 6 bases, leaving 8 bases of the junction unmatched. The CDR3 spans 16 residues. The CDR3 is CASSYRGLALTGELFF. As DNA, the CDR3 is TGTGCCAGCAGCTACAGGGGACTAGCGCTCACCGGGGAGCTGTTTTTT.

This chain joins TRBV4-2 and TRBJ2-1; 13 bases agree with TRBD2. The CDR3 runs 16 residues. Germline V CDR1 and CDR2: LGHNA, YNFKEQ. V shed 4 bases and J 7 bases; nucleotides not matched to a gene: 7. The CDR3 protein is CASSPRVGLAGNEQFF. The CDR3 DNA reads as TGTGCCAGCAGCCCCAGGGTGGGACTAGCGGGGAATGAGCAGTTCTTC.

V is TRBV4-1 and J is TRBJ1-5; D remains ambiguous. V shed 1 base and J shed 2 bases, with 9 bases lying between them. This CDR3 is 15 amino acids long. CDR1 and CDR2 (germline): MGHRA, YSYEKL. The CDR3, as DNA: TGCGCCAGCAGCCAAGCAGACTTTGGCAATCAGCCCCAGCATTTT. It codes for CASSQADFGNQPQHF.

This clonotype was counted at least ten times. The chain has TRBV4-3 and TRBJ1-2; D is unresolved. The CDR3 length is 15 residues. Germline V lookup: CDR1 LGHNA, CDR2 YSLEER. V gave up 1 base and J gave up 8 bases, with 17 bases separating them. The CDR3 is CASSQAVGGVRGYTF. DNA for the CDR3: TGCGCCAGCAGCCAAGCGGTGGGCGGGGTTCGAGGCTACACCTTC.

The chain is built from TRBV27 and TRBJ2-1; possible D gene TRBD2, 6 bases. V lost 7 bases and J lost 1, with 14 bases in between. In germline, CDR1 is MNHEY, CDR2 SMNVEV (reference sequence). The CDR3 spans 15 residues. This CDR3 is CASTRTTLSYNEQFF. The DNA of the CDR3 is TGTGCCAGCACCCGGACTACGTTATCCTACAATGAGCAGTTCTTC.

This clonotype showed up many times. The chain is built from TRBV7-8 and TRBJ2-1, with D perhaps matching TRBD2 (6 bases). There are 16 residues in the CDR3. V lost 5 bases and J 0 bases, leaving 14 bases between the germline ends. From germline, CDR1 is SGHVS and CDR2 FQNEAQ. The CDR3 spells CASSPPGGVSYNEQFF. The CDR3 DNA follows: TGTGCCAGCAGCCCCCCCGGGGGTGTCTCCTACAATGAGCAGTTCTTC.

This clonotype occurred many times. The CDR3 is CASSRIYRDGYTF. In nucleotides, the CDR3 is TGTGCCAGCAGTCGGATCTACAGGGATGGCTACACCTTC. The chain joins TRBV28 to TRBJ1-2, with D maybe TRBD1 (6 bases). Germline CDR1 reads MDHEN; CDR2 reads SYDVKM. The CDR3 has 13 residues. V lost 5 bases and J 6 bases, leaving 13 bases between the germline ends.

This clonotype was seen many times. The genes are TRBV13 and TRBJ2-7; 9 bases fit TRBD1. CDR3 length: 14 residues. J was trimmed by 5 bases and V by 4 bases; bases with no gene match: 6. CDR1 PRHDT and CDR2 FYEKMQ come from the germline V gene (reference sequence). In DNA, the CDR3 is TGTGCCAGCAGCTCCTGGACAGGGGCGGACGAGCAGTACTTC. Translated, it gives CASSSWTGADEQYF.

This clonotype has a handful of counts. The rearrangement uses TRBV29-1 and TRBJ2-2; D not resolved. The germline gives CDR1 SQVTM, CDR2 ANQGSEA. V was cut by 1 base and J by 0 bases, with 6 bases left in between. The CDR3 extends over 14 amino acids. Written as DNA, the CDR3 is TGCAGCGTTGAAGGTTCCGCGAACACCGGGGAGCTGTTTTTT. Protein product: CSVEGSANTGELFF.

This clonotype was detected only a few times. The rearrangement links TRBV19 to TRBJ1-2, with 9 bases lining up with TRBD1. Germline loops: CDR1 LNHDA, CDR2 SQIVND (reference sequence). The CDR3 contains 13 residues. V dropped 3 bases and J dropped 5; count of bases not matched to a gene: 1. In DNA, the CDR3 is TGTGCCAGTAGTATCGGGACAGGGTATGGCTACACCTTC. Encoded protein: CASSIGTGYGYTF.

This clonotype was found a few times. J is TRBJ2-7 and V is TRBV23-1; TRBD1 matches 10 bases. TRBV23-1 is an ORF, with its function uncertain. J lost 7 bases, V lost 7 bases, and 4 bases had no gene match. This CDR3 is built from 12 residues. The CDR3 spells CASTDRGQEQYV. The CDR3 DNA sequence: TGCGCCAGCACAGACAGGGGGCAAGAGCAGTACGTC.

The V and J genes are TRBV12-3 or TRBV12-4 and TRBJ2-7, with unresolved D. Trimming stripped 4 bases from V and 5 bases from J, with 12 bases between. This CDR3 has 13 amino acids. The CDR3 bases are TGTGCCAGCAGTTCGTTCGGGCCTAACGAGCAGTACTTC. This codes for CASSSFGPNEQYF.

This clonotype was seen only a few times. The chain employs TRBV27 and TRBJ1-6; 8 nucleotides line up with TRBD1. CDR3 length: 15 amino acids. Looked up from germline, CDR1 is MNHEY and CDR2 is SMNVEV (reference sequence). Trimming at V came to 8 bases and at J to 9 bases, leaving 12 bases not matched to a gene. CDR3 sequence: CASGRAGQGLSPLHF. CDR3 coding DNA: TGTGCCAGCGGGAGGGCTGGACAGGGACTTTCACCCCTCCACTTT.

As for this clonotype: This may arise from a read error, as a much more abundant clone is one base away. V gene TRBV4-3 combines with J gene TRBJ2-3, with D uncertain. Germline CDR1 LGHNA, CDR2 YSLEER. The V end was cut by 0 bases, the J end by 4 bases, with 14 bases between. This CDR3 has 16 amino acids. The CDR3 DNA reads TGCGCCAGCAGCCAAGATATGGGTCTGGGCCCAGATACGCAGTATTTT. Amino acid sequence: CASSQDMGLGPDTQYF.

V gene TRBV5-1 combines with J gene TRBJ2-1; D ambiguous. Germline V lookup: CDR1 SGHRS, CDR2 YFSETQ. Between the trimmed V and J ends, which lost 4 bases and 9 bases, there was a span of 11 bases. The CDR3 length is 12 residues. CDR3 sequence: CASSALLREQFF. DNA for the CDR3: TGCGCCAGCAGCGCCCTTCTCCGTGAGCAGTTCTTC.

This clonotype appeared many times. The chain combines TRBV4-3 with TRBJ2-2; 7 nucleotides agree with TRBD1. The germline V gene has CDR1 LGHNA and CDR2 YSLEER. The J segment lost 4 bases and the V segment lost 3 bases, leaving 8 bases of the junction unmatched. The CDR3 sequence is 16 residues long. CDR3: CASSQFDRDLTGELFF. DNA of the CDR3: TGCGCCAGCAGCCAGTTCGACAGGGACCTCACCGGGGAGCTGTTTTTT.

There are many counts of this clonotype. J is TRBJ2-1 and V is TRBV6-6, with 9 bases matching TRBD1. Germline V lookup: CDR1 MNHNY, CDR2 SVGAGI (reference sequence). This CDR3 is 13 amino acids long. Trimming cost V 8 bases and J 3 bases; bases outside gene matches: 2. CDR3 coding DNA: TGTGCCAGCGACAGGGGGGACTACAATGAGCAGTTCTTC. The encoded protein is CASDRGDYNEQFF.

The chain is built from TRBV3-1 and TRBJ2-2; D uncertain. CDR1 and CDR2 from the germline V gene are LGHDT and YNNKEL (reference sequence). CDR3 length: 12 residues. Trimming pared 7 bases from V and 5 bases from J, leaving 8 bases between. The CDR3 nucleotides are TGTGCCAGCAACCTGAGGACCGGGGAGCTGTTTTTT. This gives the protein CASNLRTGELFF.

The table lists this clonotype with many counts. The rearrangement links TRBV5-1 to TRBJ1-1; D not certain. This CDR3 is 14 amino acids long. The V and J ends lost 4 bases and 0 bases respectively, with 10 bases between them. Germline loops: CDR1 SGHRS, CDR2 YFSETQ. CDR3 bases: TGCGCCAGCAGCGAACCCAGCTTGAACACTGAAGCTTTCTTT. Protein sequence: CASSEPSLNTEAFF.

The chain joins TRBV5-6 to TRBJ1-1; D might be TRBD1 (5 bases). Trimming removed 4 bases from V and 10 bases from J, with 11 bases in between. The V gene's germline CDR1 is SGHDT and CDR2 YYEEEE. CDR3 length: 11 residues. CDR3 sequence (DNA): TGTGCCAGCAGCGGGGGGGGAGGAGCTTTCTTT. Translation gives CASSGGGGAFF. The whole variable domain, remainder taken from reference TRBV5-6 and TRBJ1-1, is DAGVTQSPTHLIKTRGQQVTLRCSPKSGHDTVSWYQQALGQGPQFIFQYYEEEERQRGNFPDRFSGHQFPNYSSELNVNALLLGDSALYLCASSGGGGAFFGQGTRLTVV.